These T cell receptor beta chains were read from a single sample in a study of T cells expressing NK-cell markers. TCRdb re-called the 5' RACE reads, yielding one record per CDR3 amino acid sequence without DNA. Reported are 500,000 or so distinct CDR3 sequences; the ten largest clones contain around 4%. The sample comprised blood T cells: a sorted CD56 or NKG2C T cell subset, CD4+ or CD8+ T cells, or bulk PBMC T cells (not recorded which). The receptor source for this set is a man in his late teens or twenties in good health. Each CDR3 is given with its conserved first and last residue. Fields, in order: V gene, J gene, CDR3 protein.

V: TRBV12-3/TRBV12-4; J: TRBJ2-7; CDR3: CASSFRGQTSGRDYEQYF
V: TRBV6-1; J: TRBJ1-2; CDR3: CASRGTGGIGYTF
V: TRBV27; J: TRBJ2-1; CDR3: CASSLWTGGSNEQFF
V: TRBV2; J: TRBJ2-7; CDR3: CAIRTSGRDEQYF
V: TRBV15; J: TRBJ2-7; CDR3: CATSRGPNSYEQYF
V: TRBV7-9; J: TRBJ1-5; CDR3: CASTAGTGTNQPQHF
V: TRBV27; J: TRBJ2-7; CDR3: CASSHRGSYEQYF
V: TRBV6-2/TRBV6-3; J: TRBJ2-7; CDR3: CASSWSVGYEQYF
V: TRBV5-1; J: TRBJ2-1; CDR3: CASTSSGSVLFYNEQFF
V: TRBV5-1; J: TRBJ1-1; CDR3: CASSRNTGDGTEAFF
V: TRBV5-6; J: TRBJ2-1; CDR3: CASSLVLALSSYNEQFF
V: TRBV9; J: TRBJ2-2; CDR3: CASSVGGITGELFF
V: TRBV2; J: TRBJ2-3; CDR3: CASSGWGLATDTQYF
V: TRBV30; J: TRBJ2-7; CDR3: CAWSEDFYEQYF
V: TRBV18; J: TRBJ2-3; CDR3: CASSTTSGSPDTQYF
V: TRBV9; J: TRBJ2-2; CDR3: CASSPYDRNTGELFF
V: TRBV5-1; J: TRBJ1-6; CDR3: CASSSRTGVDSPLHF
V: TRBV4-2; J: TRBJ2-1; CDR3: CASSQAGLANEQFF
V: TRBV4-1; J: TRBJ2-7; CDR3: CASSQDRGPLLEQYF
V: TRBV5-1; J: TRBJ1-2; CDR3: CASSFRDFSYGYTF
V: TRBV3-1; J: TRBJ2-1; CDR3: CASSQGDSWDEQFF
V: TRBV10-2; J: TRBJ2-1; CDR3: CASRDETDNEQFF
V: TRBV4-2; J: TRBJ2-1; CDR3: CASSQDAAGVSNEQFF
V: TRBV10-3; J: TRBJ2-7; CDR3: CAISDREESYEQYF
V: TRBV21-1; J: TRBJ2-7; CDR3: CASSKHNLAGAYEQYF
V: TRBV7-8; J: TRBJ1-4; CDR3: CASMQRQATNEKLFF
V: TRBV5-5; J: TRBJ1-5; CDR3: CASSLDTGRSAQHF
V: TRBV5-1; J: TRBJ2-7; CDR3: CASSYHRGDDPRGEQYF
V: TRBV12-3/TRBV12-4; J: TRBJ2-1; CDR3: CASKGRPGPVDEQFF
V: TRBV6-2/TRBV6-3; J: TRBJ2-7; CDR3: CAGGSGEWYEQYF
V: TRBV29-1; J: TRBJ2-1; CDR3: CSVGSGGNNEQFF
V: TRBV5-4; J: TRBJ2-6; CDR3: CASSLVEGHAALGHSGANVLTF
V: TRBV27; J: TRBJ2-1; CDR3: CATFKAGSLNEQFF
V: TRBV5-5; J: TRBJ1-4; CDR3: CASSLWSSTNEKLFF
V: TRBV2; J: TRBJ2-1; CDR3: CASRPGQGGDEQFF
V: TRBV6-2/TRBV6-3; J: TRBJ2-5; CDR3: CASSYSPSGAETQYF
V: TRBV20-1; J: TRBJ2-1; CDR3: CSARDLAGRGFEQFF
V: TRBV28; J: TRBJ2-7; CDR3: CASSPNLDRSYEQYF
V: TRBV4-1; J: TRBJ2-5; CDR3: CASSQVEYREETQYF
V: TRBV12-3/TRBV12-4; J: TRBJ2-2; CDR3: CASNPGEPLNTGELFF
V: TRBV7-3; J: TRBJ2-2; CDR3: CASSLFPGSGTGELFF
V: TRBV28; J: TRBJ2-7; CDR3: CASSFVGTESYEQYF
V: TRBV5-5; J: TRBJ2-5; CDR3: CASSKGSPQETQYF
V: TRBV25-1; J: TRBJ2-3; CDR3: CASRGLAGGPSTDTQYF
V: TRBV7-9; J: TRBJ1-2; CDR3: CASSRVTETNYGYTF
V: TRBV12-3/TRBV12-4; J: TRBJ1-1; CDR3: CASSFPGLSTEAFF
V: TRBV7-6; J: TRBJ2-1; CDR3: CASSLGGTSVNNEQFF